A single sample is the source of the 4 T cell receptor beta chains below, sequenced in a study of blood T cell repertoires in COVID-19. The method was immunoSEQ multiplex PCR; TCRdb's version includes in-frame clones alone and lacks a portion of them. The table includes 300,000 or so clones, about 83% detected once. Sample: peripheral blood. The receptors derive from a woman between 50 and 59 years old with acute or convalescent COVID-19.

V is TRBV5-1 and J is TRBJ2-5; the match to TRBD2 covers 9 bases. The CDR3 has 14 amino acids. Germline V gene sequence: CDR1 SGHRS, CDR2 YFSETQ. The V segment lost 3 bases and the J segment 4 bases; nucleotides outside the gene matches: 4. CDR3 in amino acids: CASSSVAGVETQYF. The CDR3 region has the DNA TGCGCCAGCAGCTCAGTAGCGGGGGTAGAGACCCAGTACTTC.

The chain carries TRBV4-2 and TRBJ1-2; D not certain. V lost 4 bases and J 3 bases, leaving 12 bases between the germline ends. Looked up from germline, CDR1 is LGHNA and CDR2 is YNFKEQ. This CDR3 comprises 14 residues. The CDR3 sequence is CASSLSLVDYGYTF. DNA for the CDR3: TGTGCCAGCAGCCTCTCTTTAGTAGACTATGGCTACACCTTC.

This clone was recorded only once. This CDR3 is CASSQTSGSSYEQYF. The DNA for the CDR3 is TGTGCCAGCAGCCAAACTAGCGGGAGCTCCTACGAGCAGTACTTC. This sequence joins TRBV3-1 (or the pseudogene TRBV3-2) and TRBJ2-7, with TRBD2 identical over 11 bases. Germline loops: CDR1 LGHDT, CDR2 YNNKEL (reference sequence). Trimming took 2 bases from V and 0 from J; bases not matched to a gene: 0. The CDR3 consists of 15 residues.

The V gene is TRBV5-5, the J gene TRBJ1-2; D gene uncertain. The V gene lost 0 bases and the J gene lost 4 bases, with 16 bases spanning the gap. The CDR3 is 16 residues long. CDR1 SGHKS and CDR2 YYEKEE come from the germline V gene (reference sequence). The CDR3 sequence: CASSLGAGIGFYGYTF. For the CDR3, the DNA is TGTGCCAGCAGCTTGGGGGCGGGAATTGGCTTCTATGGCTACACCTTC.